Following are 30 T cell receptor beta chains from one sample sequenced in a study of T cell repertoires in cytomegalovirus infection. In TCRdb, the reads were re-called with MiXCR into one record per CDR3 protein. This table has roughly 320,000 distinct CDR3 sequences, 9.6% appearing once. Sequenced input: PBMCs. The receptors were gathered from a human donor in good health (CMV status not recorded). Some clones in this sample may be carry-over from other donors' samples.

This clonotype was recorded many times. The rearrangement links TRBV4-3 to TRBJ2-6; tentatively, D is TRBD2 (6 bases). CDR3 length: 17 amino acids. Germline CDR1 is LGHNA and CDR2 is YSLEER. V lost 1 base and J lost 4, with 14 bases in between. The CDR3 bases are TGCGCCAGCAGCCAAGTATTGCGGGGATCAGGGGCCAACGTCCTGACTTTC. Translating it yields CASSQVLRGSGANVLTF.

This clonotype was counted many times. The chain carries TRBV18 and TRBJ2-1; D not certain. The ends were cut back, 5 bases at V and 7 bases at J, with 21 bases in the middle. This CDR3 is 16 amino acids long. CDR1 is KGHSH and CDR2 is LQKENI in the germline V gene. In nucleotides, the CDR3 is TGTGCCAGCTCATCCACCCCCCCGTGGGGTTCTAATGAGCAGTTCTTC. This sequence encodes CASSSTPPWGSNEQFF.

This clonotype was recorded many times. The chain is built from TRBV20-1 and TRBJ1-5; maybe TRBD1 (5 bases). This CDR3 is built from 16 residues. Germline CDR1 DFQATT, CDR2 SNEGSKA (reference sequence). Trimming stripped 6 bases from V and 0 bases from J, with 18 bases between. The CDR3 DNA follows: TGCAGTGCCCCGGGGGGGGGGGACTATAGCAATCAGCCCCAGCATTTT. Translated, it gives CSAPGGGDYSNQPQHF.

There are many counts of this clonotype. The gene calls are TRBV5-1 and TRBJ1-2; D possibly corresponds to TRBD1 (6 bases). Germline values: CDR1 SGHRS, CDR2 YFSETQ. The ends were cut back, 3 bases at V and 1 base at J, with 10 bases in the middle. This CDR3 spans 14 amino acids. The CDR3 DNA is TGCGCCAGCAGCTCTGAACAGGGTAACTATGGCTACACCTTC. It codes for CASSSEQGNYGYTF.

This clonotype appeared many times. The rearrangement links TRBV6-2 or TRBV6-3 to TRBJ1-6; D call uncertain. This CDR3 contains 12 residues. V lost 7 bases, J lost 7 bases, and 8 bases lay in between. Germline CDR1 reads MNHEY; CDR2 reads SVGEGT. CDR3 in amino acids: CASNEPNSPLHF. CDR3 nucleotide sequence: TGTGCCAGCAATGAACCCAATTCACCCCTCCACTTT.

This clonotype was picked up a small number of times. The chain employs TRBV3-1 and TRBJ1-2; no firm D call. V shed 0 bases and J shed 4 bases, with 6 bases lying between them. Per the germline V gene, CDR1 is LGHDT and CDR2 is YNNKEL (reference sequence). This CDR3 region has 13 residues. The CDR3 sequence is CASSQDFGYGYTF. The CDR3 DNA sequence: TGTGCCAGCAGCCAAGATTTTGGCTATGGCTACACCTTC.

There are many counts of this clonotype. The V call is TRBV28, the J call TRBJ1-5; tentatively, D is TRBD1 (5 bases). From germline, CDR1 is MDHEN and CDR2 SYDVKM. The CDR3 length is 14 residues. V was clipped by 10 bases and J by 1 base, with 14 bases between them. The CDR3 reads CATLGVRSNQPQHF. CDR3 DNA sequence: TGTGCCACCTTGGGGGTAAGAAGCAATCAGCCCCAGCATTTT. The full variable domain, rest sourced from reference TRBV28 and TRBJ1-5, is DVKVTQSSRYLVKRTGEKVFLECVQDMDHENMFWYRQDPGLGLRLIYFSYDVKMKEKGDIPEGYSVSREKKERFSLILESASTNQTSMYLCATLGVRSNQPQHFGDGTRLSIL.

This clonotype appeared many times. The J gene is TRBJ2-6, the V gene TRBV28; 8 nucleotides agree with TRBD1. The CDR3 contains 16 residues. V shed 1 base, J shed 2 bases, and the junction held 1 base outside the gene matches. The germline gives CDR1 MDHEN, CDR2 SYDVKM. CDR3 residues: CASSLSGGAGANVLTF. CDR3 nucleotides: TGTGCCAGCAGTTTATCAGGGGGCGCTGGGGCCAACGTCCTGACTTTC.

This clonotype occurred many times. The chain is built from TRBV7-9 and TRBJ1-5; tentatively, D is TRBD1 (5 bases). CDR3 length equals 15 residues. V dropped 0 bases and J dropped 6 bases, with 12 bases sitting between them. The germline V gene has CDR1 SEHNR and CDR2 FQNEAQ (reference sequence). The CDR3 spells CASSLAGGEAQPQHF. The DNA of the CDR3 is TGTGCCAGCAGCTTAGCGGGGGGGGAGGCTCAGCCCCAGCATTTT.

This clonotype was detected many times. The chain couples TRBV14 to TRBJ2-7; no definite D call. Germline V gene data show CDR1 as SGHDN and CDR2 as FVKESK. This CDR3 contains 15 residues. V was pared by 1 base and J by 0 bases, with 10 bases between. The DNA of the CDR3 is TGTGCCAGCAGCCAAGGTACAGCCGTCTCCTACGAGCAGTACTTC. This gives the protein CASSQGTAVSYEQYF.

This clonotype was recorded many times. The rearrangement joins TRBV20-1 to TRBJ1-2; no firm D call. In germline, CDR1 is DFQATT, CDR2 SNEGSKA (reference sequence). Trimming removed 0 bases at V and 3 bases at J, with 14 bases between. The length of the CDR3 is 15 residues. CDR3 loop: CSARDIQKTDYGYTF. The DNA of the CDR3 is TGCAGTGCTAGAGATATACAGAAAACGGACTATGGCTACACCTTC.

V and J are TRBV19 and TRBJ2-3, with a possible D match to TRBD1 (6 bases). CDR1 is LNHDA, CDR2 SQIVND, per germline (reference sequence). V lost 11 bases and J lost 2, with 14 bases in between. The CDR3 is made up of 13 amino acids. CDR3 residues: CASTRDNTDTQYF. As DNA, the CDR3 is TGTGCCTCCACCCGGGACAACACAGATACGCAGTATTTT.

This clonotype appeared many times. This chain uses TRBV7-6 with TRBJ2-2, with D tentatively TRBD2 (5 bases). The CDR3 length is 13 residues. CDR1 is SGHVS, CDR2 FNYEAQ, per germline. V lost 1 base and J 6 bases, leaving 6 bases between the germline ends. CDR3 DNA sequence: TGTGCCAGCAGCTTAGTCGGGGCCGGGGAGCTGTTTTTT. This gives the protein CASSLVGAGELFF.

This clonotype came up many times. CDR3 loop: CASSQDRTGNEKLFF. The CDR3 DNA sequence: TGTGCCAGCAGCCAAGATCGGACAGGGAATGAAAAACTGTTTTTT. This sequence joins TRBV14 and TRBJ1-4; TRBD1 agrees at 8 bases. The V gene's germline CDR1 is SGHDN and CDR2 FVKESK. Germline trimming cut 0 bases from V and 5 bases from J; bases unmatched to any gene: 2. This CDR3 is 15 amino acids long.

This clonotype was observed at least ten times. The rearrangement links TRBV4-1 to TRBJ2-1; no firm D call. V lost 0 bases and J lost 4, with 7 bases in between. The germline CDR1 and CDR2 sequences are MGHRA and YSYEKL. The length of the CDR3 is 14 residues. The CDR3 sequence: CASSQDAGYNEQFF. In DNA, the CDR3 is TGCGCCAGCAGCCAAGATGCCGGGTACAATGAGCAGTTCTTC.

This clonotype has a count of ten or more. The V call is TRBV7-2, the J call TRBJ1-5; a weak D match, TRBD1 (6 bases). Germline CDR1 and CDR2: SGHTA and FQGNSA. V gave up 4 bases and J gave up 1 base, with 17 bases separating them. The CDR3 contains 17 residues. CDR3 DNA sequence: TGTGCCAGCAGCTACAAGGGGGGTCTGGGGAGCAATCAGCCCCAGCATTTT. Translating gives CASSYKGGLGSNQPQHF.

There are many counts of this clonotype. The V gene is TRBV6-2 or TRBV6-3, the J gene TRBJ2-2, with unresolved D. The V end lost 6 bases, the J end lost 6 bases, and 11 bases lay between the germline ends. The CDR3 has 13 residues. Germline CDR1 reads MNHEY; CDR2 reads SVGEGT. The CDR3 loop is CASSSRSAGELFF. CDR3 bases: TGTGCCAGCAGCTCCCGGAGCGCCGGGGAGCTGTTTTTT.

The V call is TRBV5-6, the J call TRBJ2-2; the match to TRBD1 covers 7 bases. V dropped 5 bases and J dropped 0; count of bases not matched to a gene: 10. Germline CDR1 reads SGHDT; CDR2 reads YYEEEE. The CDR3 spans 17 residues. The CDR3 DNA reads TGTGCCAGCAGTTGGGACAGATTACTTGCGAACACCGGGGAGCTGTTTTTT. Translation: CASSWDRLLANTGELFF.

This clonotype was seen repeatedly, ten times or more. The chain links TRBV6-2 or TRBV6-3 to TRBJ1-1; TRBD1 aligns across 9 bases. V was pared by 6 bases and J by 11 bases, with 19 bases of the junction left unmatched. Germline assignment: CDR1 MNHEY and CDR2 SVGEGT. The CDR3 runs to 16 residues. This chain's CDR3 is CASRDITTGGSTLAFF. CDR3 bases: TGTGCCAGCAGGGACATTACCACAGGGGGCTCGACTCTGGCTTTCTTT.

This clonotype was observed many times. The chain joins TRBV12-3 or TRBV12-4 to TRBJ2-6; 9 bases line up with TRBD1. This CDR3 spans 16 amino acids. Trimming at V came to 6 bases and at J to 2 bases, leaving 5 bases not matched to a gene. The DNA for the CDR3 is TGTGCCAGCAGCCCGGACAGGGGAGCTGGGGCCAACGTCCTGACTTTC. It translates to CASSPDRGAGANVLTF.

There are many counts of this clonotype. The chain links TRBV19 to TRBJ2-7; D remains ambiguous. The germline V gene encodes CDR1 LNHDA and CDR2 SQIVND (reference sequence). This CDR3 is built from 14 residues. V was shortened by 1 base and J by 0 bases, with 7 bases between the two germline ends. CDR3 in amino acids: CASSIGGYSYEQYF. CDR3 DNA: TGTGCCAGTAGTATAGGAGGCTACTCCTACGAGCAGTACTTC.

This clonotype was counted at least ten times. J is TRBJ2-1 and V is TRBV7-8, with unresolved D. CDR3 length equals 16 residues. Germline assignment: CDR1 SGHVS and CDR2 FQNEAQ. V gave up 0 bases and J gave up 1 base, with 10 bases separating them. CDR3 protein: CASSLASDGSYNEQFF. The CDR3, as DNA: TGTGCCAGCAGCTTAGCGTCCGACGGATCCTACAATGAGCAGTTCTTC.

This clonotype was seen many times. The CDR3 sequence is CASSVSGGGNQPQHF. The DNA for the CDR3 is TGTGCCAGCAGCGTATCAGGGGGAGGCAATCAGCCCCAGCATTTT. V gene TRBV9 combines with J gene TRBJ1-5; the match to TRBD1 covers 7 bases. The V and J ends lost 1 base and 2 bases, in that order; junction bases with no gene match: 3. This CDR3 spans 15 amino acids. From germline, CDR1 is SGDLS and CDR2 YYNGEE.

The sample holds many counts of this clonotype. The chain has TRBV2 and TRBJ2-1; TRBD1 matches at 11 bases. The CDR3 consists of 13 residues. CDR1 is SNHLY, CDR2 FYNNEI, per germline. The J segment lost 7 bases and the V segment lost 8 bases, leaving 4 bases of the junction unmatched. The CDR3 region has the DNA TGTGCCAGCTGTGGACAGGGGGCGAATGAGCAGTTCTTC. Translating it yields CASCGQGANEQFF.

This chain links TRBV6-2 or TRBV6-3 with TRBJ1-1; 8 positions agree with TRBD1. After removal of 7 bases from V and 4 bases from J, the junction contained 5 bases not matched to a gene. The CDR3 contains 13 residues. Germline V gives CDR1 MNHEY, CDR2 SVGEGT. The CDR3: CASNRQGSTEAFF. The CDR3 region has the DNA TGTGCCAGCAATCGACAGGGGAGCACTGAAGCTTTCTTT.

This clonotype was detected many times. This rearrangement joins TRBV6-1 to TRBJ1-2; D gene uncertain. V was cut by 5 bases and J by 2 bases, with 21 bases left in between. The CDR3 is 17 amino acids. Germline-derived CDR1 and CDR2 are MNHNS and SASEGT. The CDR3 here is CASSWNPEPHGNYGYTF. In nucleotides, the CDR3 is TGTGCCAGCAGTTGGAATCCGGAACCTCATGGCAACTATGGCTACACCTTC.

This clonotype was detected many times. V gene TRBV5-1 combines with J gene TRBJ1-6; TRBD1 matches 7 bases. With 2 bases clipped from V and 10 bases from J, the junction kept 9 bases outside the gene matches. The CDR3 is 15 amino acids. The germline CDR1 and CDR2 sequences are SGHRS and YFSETQ. CDR3 protein: CASSLDRDSLSPLHF. Written as DNA, the CDR3 is TGCGCCAGCAGCTTAGACCGGGACAGCTTGTCACCCCTCCACTTT.

This clonotype was detected ten times or more. This chain uses TRBV4-3 with TRBJ1-4, with a weak D call TRBD1 (5 bases). This CDR3 comprises 13 residues. The V and J ends lost 1 base and 8 bases respectively, with 8 bases between them. Per germline, CDR1 LGHNA and CDR2 YSLEER. In DNA form, the CDR3 reads TGCGCCAGCAGCCAAGTATGGGGGGAAAAACTGTTTTTT. Protein: CASSQVWGEKLFF.

This clonotype was observed at least ten times. The chain employs TRBV7-8 and TRBJ1-1; 8 positions match TRBD1. The CDR3 contains 15 residues. Germline V gene data show CDR1 as SGHVS and CDR2 as FQNEAQ. Trimming took 4 bases from V and 10 from J; bases not matched to a gene: 14. The CDR3 protein is CASSSSLDRVGGAFF. CDR3 in DNA: TGTGCCAGCAGCTCCTCATTGGACAGGGTTGGTGGAGCTTTCTTT.

Worth noting for this clonotype: A read error is possible here, since a much larger clone lies one base away. The V call is TRBV5-1, the J call TRBJ2-7; 11 nucleotides match TRBD1. The CDR3 totals 14 residues. Germline V gives CDR1 SGHRS, CDR2 YFSETQ. CDR3 protein: CAGSFGTGGDEQYV. The CDR3 DNA reads as TGCGCCGGCAGCTTCGGGACAGGGGGTGACGAGCAGTACGTC.